A selection of T cell receptor beta chains follows, all from one sample in a study of blood T cell repertoires in COVID-19. TCRdb keeps only in-frame clones here, not all; method: immunoSEQ multiplex PCR. The sample contains 45,000 to 65,000 clones, more than 75% of which appear only once. Sequencing used peripheral blood. The receptors here all came from a man aged 50 to 60 with active COVID-19. Both conserved end residues are part of each CDR3. The D gene is left open where the match is weak. Some rows have no size entry. The others give once, few or many, or a class for an expanded clone.

d_call: -; v_call: TRBV19; clone_size: once; cdr3_length: 15; j_call: TRBJ1-5; cdr3_nt: TGTGCCAGTAGTATGGGCTCGGGGACTGATCAGCCCCAGCATTTT; cdr3_aa: CASSMGSGTDQPQHF
d_call: TRBD1; v_call: TRBV18; clone_size: -; cdr3_length: 16; j_call: TRBJ1-5; cdr3_nt: TGTGCCAGCTCACCTTGGGGGGGACAGGGCAATCAGCCCCAGCATTTT; cdr3_aa: CASSPWGGQGNQPQHF
d_call: TRBD2; v_call: TRBV4-3; clone_size: once; cdr3_length: 14; j_call: TRBJ2-1; cdr3_nt: TGCGCCAGCAGCCAAGTTGCAGCGGGGGGAGAGCAGTTCTTC; cdr3_aa: CASSQVAAGGEQFF
d_call: TRBD1; v_call: TRBV28; clone_size: -; cdr3_length: 16; j_call: TRBJ1-5; cdr3_nt: TGTGCCAGCAGTTTAAGGGACAGGTTAATCAATCAGCCCCAGCATTTT; cdr3_aa: CASSLRDRLINQPQHF
d_call: TRBD1; v_call: TRBV7-9; clone_size: -; cdr3_length: 14; j_call: TRBJ2-3; cdr3_nt: TGTGCCAGCAGCCCAGGGACAGTCACAGATACGCAGTATTTT; cdr3_aa: CASSPGTVTDTQYF
d_call: -; v_call: TRBV5-4; clone_size: -; cdr3_length: 13; j_call: TRBJ2-7; cdr3_nt: TGTGCCAGCAGCCAAACTAACTCCTACGAGCAGTACTTC; cdr3_aa: CASSQTNSYEQYF
d_call: -; v_call: TRBV18; clone_size: -; cdr3_length: 14; j_call: TRBJ2-1; cdr3_nt: TGTGCCAGCTCACCACCGGAGACCTACAATGAGCAGTTCTTC; cdr3_aa: CASSPPETYNEQFF
d_call: -; v_call: TRBV5-5; clone_size: -; cdr3_length: 13; j_call: TRBJ1-3; cdr3_nt: TGTGCCAGCAGCCACCCGGAGGTCAACACCATATATTTT; cdr3_aa: CASSHPEVNTIYF
d_call: -; v_call: TRBV6-5; clone_size: -; cdr3_length: 15; j_call: TRBJ1-4; cdr3_nt: TGTGCCAGCAGCTTTACAGTTGCAACTAATGAAAAACTGTTTTTT; cdr3_aa: CASSFTVATNEKLFF
d_call: TRBD1; v_call: TRBV7-9; clone_size: -; cdr3_length: 13; j_call: TRBJ2-7; cdr3_nt: TGTGCCAGCAGCTCCCGGGACAGCTACGAGCAGTACTTC; cdr3_aa: CASSSRDSYEQYF
d_call: TRBD2; v_call: TRBV4-2; clone_size: -; cdr3_length: 21; j_call: TRBJ2-3; cdr3_nt: TGTGCCAGCAGCCAACAACCGGGACTAGCGGGGGGGCTCCGATACACAGATACGCAGTATTTT; cdr3_aa: CASSQQPGLAGGLRYTDTQYF
d_call: TRBD2; v_call: TRBV6-2/TRBV6-3; clone_size: -; cdr3_length: 16; j_call: TRBJ2-1; cdr3_nt: TGTGCCAGCAGTTACCCTAGCGGGGCCCCGGGGAATGAGCAGTTCTTC; cdr3_aa: CASSYPSGAPGNEQFF
d_call: -; v_call: TRBV2; clone_size: -; cdr3_length: 13; j_call: TRBJ1-1; cdr3_nt: TGTGCCAGCAGTGAAAATAGTGGCACTGAAGCTTTCTTT; cdr3_aa: CASSENSGTEAFF
d_call: -; v_call: TRBV21-1; clone_size: -; cdr3_length: 15; j_call: TRBJ1-1; cdr3_nt: TGTGCCAGCAGCAGCAAGGACAGTCTATACACTGAAGCTTTCTTT; cdr3_aa: CASSSKDSLYTEAFF
d_call: TRBD2; v_call: TRBV5-4; clone_size: once; cdr3_length: 15; j_call: TRBJ2-1; cdr3_nt: TGTGCCAGCAGCTTGGCGGGACTAGCGGACAATGAGCAGTTCTTC; cdr3_aa: CASSLAGLADNEQFF
d_call: TRBD1; v_call: TRBV7-9; clone_size: -; cdr3_length: 14; j_call: TRBJ2-5; cdr3_nt: TGTGCCAGCAGCTCCGGACAGGGAAAAGAGACCCAGTACTTC; cdr3_aa: CASSSGQGKETQYF
d_call: -; v_call: TRBV19; clone_size: -; cdr3_length: 14; j_call: TRBJ1-1; cdr3_nt: TGTGCCAGTAGTAAGTCCCCGAGGAACACTGAAGCTTTCTTT; cdr3_aa: CASSKSPRNTEAFF
d_call: -; v_call: TRBV5-6; clone_size: -; cdr3_length: 13; j_call: TRBJ2-7; cdr3_nt: TGTGCCAGCAGCTTGGGTCTATTGAGTGAGCAGTACTTC; cdr3_aa: CASSLGLLSEQYF
d_call: TRBD2; v_call: TRBV4-2; clone_size: -; cdr3_length: 15; j_call: TRBJ2-1; cdr3_nt: TGTGCCAGCAGCTCTGGACTAGCGGGGGATCATGAGCAGTTCTTC; cdr3_aa: CASSSGLAGDHEQFF
d_call: -; v_call: TRBV4-1; clone_size: once; cdr3_length: 17; j_call: TRBJ1-1; cdr3_nt: TGCGCCAGCAGCCAAGACACTACGGGTTCGGGTGCCACTGAAGCTTTCTTT; cdr3_aa: CASSQDTTGSGATEAFF
d_call: TRBD1; v_call: TRBV3-1/TRBV3-2; clone_size: -; cdr3_length: 16; j_call: TRBJ1-3; cdr3_nt: TGTGCCAGCAGCCTGAGACAGGGGGCAACTGGAAACACCATATATTTT; cdr3_aa: CASSLRQGATGNTIYF
d_call: TRBD1; v_call: TRBV10-3; clone_size: -; cdr3_length: 17; j_call: TRBJ2-7; cdr3_nt: TGTGCCATCAGTGAGCAGAATCCCGGGACAGGGACCTACGAGCAGTACTTC; cdr3_aa: CAISEQNPGTGTYEQYF
d_call: -; v_call: TRBV27; clone_size: -; cdr3_length: 15; j_call: TRBJ2-6; cdr3_nt: TGTGCCAGCAGTAACCCCAGCTCTGGGGCCAACGTCCTGACTTTC; cdr3_aa: CASSNPSSGANVLTF
d_call: TRBD1; v_call: TRBV28; clone_size: -; cdr3_length: 14; j_call: TRBJ2-7; cdr3_nt: TGTGCCACTCTTTACTCCGGGACAGCCTACGAGCAGTACTTC; cdr3_aa: CATLYSGTAYEQYF
d_call: -; v_call: TRBV29-1; clone_size: once; cdr3_length: 13; j_call: TRBJ2-3; cdr3_nt: TGCAGCGTTGGGGGGGATAGGTCAGATACGCAGTATTTT; cdr3_aa: CSVGGDRSDTQYF
d_call: -; v_call: TRBV27; clone_size: few; cdr3_length: 16; j_call: TRBJ1-5; cdr3_nt: TGTGCCAGCAGTCCGTACGGGGGGCTCGACAATCAGCCCCAGCATTTT; cdr3_aa: CASSPYGGLDNQPQHF
d_call: TRBD2; v_call: TRBV5-1; clone_size: -; cdr3_length: 16; j_call: TRBJ2-5; cdr3_nt: TGCGCCAGCAGCTTGACTAGCGGGGGCCGGGGGGAGACCCAGTACTTC; cdr3_aa: CASSLTSGGRGETQYF
d_call: TRBD1; v_call: TRBV5-4; clone_size: -; cdr3_length: 15; j_call: TRBJ1-2; cdr3_nt: TGTGCCAGCAGCTCGGTCCGGGACAGTCCCTATGGCTACACCTTC; cdr3_aa: CASSSVRDSPYGYTF
d_call: -; v_call: TRBV6-5; clone_size: -; cdr3_length: 15; j_call: TRBJ2-2; cdr3_nt: TGTGCCAGCAGTTACTCGAGTCCCTACACCGGGGAGCTGTTTTTT; cdr3_aa: CASSYSSPYTGELFF
d_call: -; v_call: TRBV30; clone_size: -; cdr3_length: 11; j_call: TRBJ2-3; cdr3_nt: TGTGCCTGGAGTGGACAATATACGCAGTATTTT; cdr3_aa: CAWSGQYTQYF
d_call: -; v_call: TRBV2; clone_size: once; cdr3_length: 13; j_call: TRBJ2-5; cdr3_nt: TGTGCCAGCAGCGCGGAACCTCAAGAGACCCAGTACTTC; cdr3_aa: CASSAEPQETQYF
d_call: TRBD1; v_call: TRBV20-1; clone_size: -; cdr3_length: 14; j_call: TRBJ2-7; cdr3_nt: TGCAGTGCTAGTTGGGACAGGGGAGGAGGGGAGCAGTACTTC; cdr3_aa: CSASWDRGGGEQYF
d_call: -; v_call: TRBV30; clone_size: -; cdr3_length: 12; j_call: TRBJ2-1; cdr3_nt: TGTGCCTTGGGTCTCCGCACAGGGCAGGAGTTCTTC; cdr3_aa: CALGLRTGQEFF
d_call: TRBD1; v_call: TRBV30; clone_size: -; cdr3_length: 13; j_call: TRBJ1-1; cdr3_nt: TGTGCCTGGAGTGGACAGGGAGATCCTGAAGCTTTCTTT; cdr3_aa: CAWSGQGDPEAFF
d_call: -; v_call: TRBV28; clone_size: -; cdr3_length: 13; j_call: TRBJ1-5; cdr3_nt: TGTGCCACCCAGGGGCAGGGGCATCAGCCCCAGCATTTT; cdr3_aa: CATQGQGHQPQHF
d_call: -; v_call: TRBV14; clone_size: -; cdr3_length: 14; j_call: TRBJ2-3; cdr3_nt: TGTGCCAGCAGCCGTGACTCCAACACAGATACGCAGTATTTT; cdr3_aa: CASSRDSNTDTQYF
d_call: -; v_call: TRBV9; clone_size: -; cdr3_length: 17; j_call: TRBJ2-5; cdr3_nt: TGTGCCAGCAGCCCAACAACCTTACACAACCACCAAGAGACCCAGTACTTC; cdr3_aa: CASSPTTLHNHQETQYF
d_call: TRBD1; v_call: TRBV10-3; clone_size: few; cdr3_length: 14; j_call: TRBJ1-5; cdr3_nt: TGTGCCATCAGTGACCTTGACAGGGTTCAGCCCCAGCATTTT; cdr3_aa: CAISDLDRVQPQHF
d_call: TRBD2; v_call: TRBV19; clone_size: -; cdr3_length: 16; j_call: TRBJ2-1; cdr3_nt: TGTGCCAGTAGTATAGTGGGTAGCGGGGCCTACAATGAGCAGTTCTTC; cdr3_aa: CASSIVGSGAYNEQFF